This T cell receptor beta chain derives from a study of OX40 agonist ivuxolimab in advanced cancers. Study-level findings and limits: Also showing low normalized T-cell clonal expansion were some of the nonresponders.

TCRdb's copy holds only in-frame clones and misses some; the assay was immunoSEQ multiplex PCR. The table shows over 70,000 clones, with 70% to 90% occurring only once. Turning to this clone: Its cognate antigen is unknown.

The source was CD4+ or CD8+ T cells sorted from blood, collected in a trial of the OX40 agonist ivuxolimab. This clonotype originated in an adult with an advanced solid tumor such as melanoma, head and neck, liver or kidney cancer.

CDR3 loop: CSVAGARRDTQYF. CDR3 bases: TGCAGCGTTGCAGGGGCCCGCCGCGACACGCAGTATTTT. This chain connects TRBV29-1 to TRBJ2-3, with D possibly being TRBD1 (6 bases). The CDR3 extends over 13 amino acids. Germline CDR1 reads SQVTM; CDR2 reads ANQGSEA. Trimming took 4 bases from V and 9 from J, leaving 17 bases between them.